The present entry profiles one T cell receptor beta chain with its context. This clonotype has just a few counts. What this receptor recognizes is not known. It has no much larger one-base neighbor in the sample; base qualities were not kept. The sample's treatment or condition label, in plain terms: in vitro stimulation with specific CMV peptide epitopes to enrich CMV-specific T cells. The run used an Illumina HiSeq 1500. TCRdb ran its own pipeline on the public reads, namely fastp trimming at Q25 and MiXCR clone calling, and kept in-frame beta chains. Every entry covers one CDR3 protein and lists the most common genes and DNA from its rows. The sample profile shows about 570,000 distinct CDR3 sequences; about 40% of them were found once. The top ten hold roughly 50% of the sample. V is shortened by 9 bases, J by 3 bases, and the region joining them spans 9 bases. From the cysteine through the phenylalanine, the CDR3 covers 12 amino acids. Kept here is only the CDR3 DNA, which spans 36 bases and is read in frame from base 1.

This entry belongs to a study of T cell repertoires in cytomegalovirus infection (dated by TCRdb to the late 2010s). Some background on the complete study: The peptide stimulations were aimed at well-studied HLA-B-restricted epitopes as well as recently identified HLA-C-restricted CMV epitopes, whose presentation resists viral immunomodulation. Donor HLA type was relevant to the analysis, because carriage of CMV infection together with the matching HLA type was indicated by public TCR beta signatures. Summary of the overall study and its limitations: In the ex vivo response, HLA-C-restricted CMV-specific TCR beta clonotypes were dominant, and in two of eight donors the single most frequent clonotype came from this HLA-C-restricted group. Carriers of CMV infection plus the relevant HLA type were discriminated by the cumulative frequency of public TCR beta family members in the study cohort and in an independent roughly 400-donor cohort.

The clonotype originates from a human donor in good health (CMV status not recorded). Some clones in this sample may be carry-over from other donors' samples. The rearrangement combines TRBV12-3 or TRBV12-4 with TRBJ1-3, and TRBD1 may be the D gene, going by 5 matching bases. The specimen comprised cultured PBMCs, sampled from culture after CMV antigen stimulation. The DNA sequence reads TGTGCCAGTTACAGGTTTGGAAACACCATATATTTT. The translation is CASYRFGNTIYF.